Each of the 9 T cell receptor beta chains below was sequenced from the same sample in a study of technical replicates of blood from several donors. Repertoires were generated with immunoSEQ multiplex PCR, while TCRdb's copy carries only in-frame clones and drops some. The sample includes approximately 60,000 clones, about 87% of them seen just once. The sample taken for sequencing was PBMCs. All receptors come from a human donor in good health. Some clones in this sample may be carry-over from other donors' samples.

As regards this clone: At one end the junction does not follow the germline gene, possibly because of a read error. The V gene is TRBV6-5, the J gene TRBJ1-2; the D gene is possibly TRBD1 (6 bases). The germline V gene has CDR1 MNHEY and CDR2 SVGAGI. The CDR3 runs to 12 residues. Written as DNA, the CDR3 is TGTGCCAGCAGTTACTACGAGGGGGGGACTGTCTTC. The encoded protein is CASSYYEGGTVF.

V usage is TRBV11-2 and J usage is TRBJ2-4, with a possible D match to TRBD2 (6 bases). Between the trimmed V and J ends, which lost 5 bases and 0 bases, there was a span of 11 bases. CDR3 length: 15 residues. From germline, CDR1 is SGHAT and CDR2 FQNNGV. The CDR3 region has the DNA TGTGCCAGCAGCGTTAGCGGTATAGCCAAAAACATTCAGTACTTC. It encodes CASSVSGIAKNIQYF. Supplemented by reference TRBV11-2 and TRBJ2-4, the full variable domain reads EAGVAQSPRYKIIEKRQSVAFWCNPISGHATLYWYQQILGQGPKLLIQFQNNGVVDDSQLPKDRFSAERLKGVDSTLKIQPAKLEDSAVYLCASSVSGIAKNIQYFGAGTRLSVL.

The chain has TRBV4-1 and TRBJ2-1; D possibly corresponds to TRBD2 (7 bases). Trimming took 1 base from V and 7 from J, leaving 14 bases between them. Germline assignment: CDR1 MGHRA and CDR2 YSYEKL. This CDR3 has 15 residues. The CDR3 reads CASSQVGGLGNEQFF. In nucleotides, the CDR3 is TGCGCCAGCAGCCAAGTCGGGGGGCTCGGGAATGAGCAGTTCTTC.

V is TRBV7-3 and J is TRBJ2-1; the match to TRBD1 covers 7 bases. CDR1 and CDR2 from the germline V gene are SGHTA and FQGTGA. This CDR3 has 13 amino acids. V was pared by 5 bases and J by 9 bases, with 7 bases of the junction left unmatched. CDR3 region: CASSPDREGEQFF. CDR3 in DNA: TGTGCCAGCAGCCCCGACAGGGAAGGTGAGCAGTTCTTC.

The chain has TRBV4-1 and TRBJ2-1; tentatively, D is TRBD2 (6 bases). The CDR3 length is 17 residues. Germline V gene data show CDR1 as MGHRA and CDR2 as YSYEKL. Trimming stripped 4 bases from V and 7 bases from J, with 23 bases between. In DNA form, the CDR3 reads TGCGCCAGCAGCCCGCTCAGGAGGCGGGGAAGGGTGAATGAGCAGTTCTTC. Amino acids: CASSPLRRRGRVNEQFF.

The V and J genes are TRBV2 and TRBJ1-2; 8 positions match TRBD1. J gave up 4 bases and V 5 bases, and 6 bases lay outside the gene matches. Germline V gene lookup returns CDR1 SNHLY and CDR2 FYNNEI. CDR3 length equals 14 residues. CDR3 sequence: CASSRGQVAYGYTF. CDR3 DNA sequence: TGTGCCAGCAGTAGGGGACAGGTAGCCTATGGCTACACCTTC. The full variable domain, in which reference TRBV2 and TRBJ1-2 provide the parts outside the CDR3, is EPEVTQTPSHQVTQMGQEVILRCVPISNHLYFYWYRQILGQKVEFLVSFYNNEISEKSEIFDDQFSVERPDGSNFTLKIRSTKLEDSAMYFCASSRGQVAYGYTFGSGTRLTVV.

The rearrangement uses TRBV11-1 and TRBJ2-7; 9 nucleotides line up with TRBD1. Trimming cost V 0 bases and J 4 bases; bases outside gene matches: 4. Germline values: CDR1 SGHAT, CDR2 FQDESV (reference sequence). The CDR3 contains 15 residues. The CDR3 protein is CASSLAAGQGYEQYF. CDR3 DNA sequence: TGTGCCAGCAGCTTAGCTGCCGGACAGGGGTACGAGCAGTACTTC. Together with reference TRBV11-1 and TRBJ2-7, the CDR3 gives the full variable domain: EAEVAQSPRYKITEKSQAVAFWCDPISGHATLYWYRQILGQGPELLVQFQDESVVDDSQLPKDRFSAERLKGVDSTLKIQPAELGDSAMYLCASSLAAGQGYEQYFGPGTRLTVT.

This chain joins TRBV2 and TRBJ2-6; D call uncertain. CDR1 is SNHLY and CDR2 is FYNNEI in the germline V gene. The CDR3 has 14 amino acids. Trimming took 3 bases from V and 5 from J, leaving 8 bases between them. CDR3 nucleotides: TGTGCCAGCAGTGATGCCCCTAGGGCCAACGTCCTGACTTTC. Its protein is CASSDAPRANVLTF.

This sequence joins TRBV7-6 and TRBJ2-7; D unclear. CDR1 is SGHVS, CDR2 FNYEAQ, per germline. V lost 1 base and J 2 bases, leaving 9 bases between the germline ends. This CDR3 is 14 amino acids long. CDR3 in amino acids: CASSLGRNTYEQYF. In DNA form, the CDR3 reads TGTGCCAGCAGCTTAGGGCGGAACACCTACGAGCAGTACTTC.